Sequencing of this TCR beta chain was carried out in a study of blood T cell repertoires in COVID-19. Study in general: Specimens from acute and convalescent COVID-19 originated in the United States, Italy and Spain. PBMCs, B-cell-depleted T cells, or T cells provided the cDNA or gDNA that made up the material.

Clones were sequenced by immunoSEQ multiplex PCR, and TCRdb holds only the in-frame ones, with some missing. The repertoire has 430,000 or so clones, roughly 90% of them found once; the top ten carry approximately 2%. V was pared by 5 bases and J by 2 bases, with 4 bases of the junction left unmatched. Germline lookup yields CDR1 SEHNR and CDR2 FQNEAQ (reference sequence). The CDR3 runs 16 residues. The study assigned cohorts using participant-reported clinical history. What the recovered Cohort 3 donors had was two negative PCRs, clearance, or symptom resolution. Sequenced sample: PBMCs or T cells enriched from blood (not recorded which). The TCR sequence derives from a woman between 40 and 55 years old who had recovered from COVID-19. J is TRBJ2-3 and V is TRBV7-9; 13 nucleotides align to TRBD2. The DNA of the CDR3 is TGTGCCAGCAGCCAAGGACTAGCGGGAGCCACAGATACGCAGTATTTT. Amino acid sequence: CASSQGLAGATDTQYF. Full variable domain (rest looked up from reference TRBV7-9 and TRBJ2-3): DTGVSQNPRHKITKRGQNVTFRCDPISEHNRLYWYRQTLGQGPEFLTYFQNEAQLEKSRLLSDRFSAERPKGSFSTLEIQRTEQGDSAMYLCASSQGLAGATDTQYFGPGTRLTVL.